Sequencing of this TCR beta chain was carried out in a study of blood T cell repertoires in COVID-19. Study-wide background: There were acute and convalescent COVID-19 samples, and they came from the United States, Italy and Spain. The cDNA or gDNA used as material had been derived from T cells, B-cell-depleted T cells, or PBMCs.

Original data processing: Counts of nucleated cells, estimated from reference gene primer amplification, were obtained. Here immunoSEQ multiplex PCR was the method, and the copy in TCRdb shows in-frame clones only, minus some. The V and J calls and clone size were taken over from that table, and D and trimming were inferred from the DNA. This table holds about 100,000 clones, about nine tenths found once. V lost 3 bases to trimming and J lost 1 base, with 3 bases between them. Germline CDR1 SQVTM, CDR2 ANQGSEA. This CDR3 is 11 amino acids long. The sequence came from a man over 45 with acute or convalescent COVID-19. Sequenced input: peripheral blood. The chain combines TRBV29-1 with TRBJ1-1; unclear D gene. CDR3 residues: CSVERNTEAFF. In DNA, the CDR3 is TGCAGCGTTGAGCGGAACACTGAAGCTTTCTTT.